This TCR beta chain was found in a study of T cell repertoires in cytomegalovirus infection. Study-level points and caveats: Identification of carriers of CMV plus the relevant HLA was performed using cumulative public TCR beta family frequency.

Germline-derived CDR1 and CDR2 are SGHTA and FQGNSA. This CDR3 is 16 amino acids long. V gave up 5 bases and J gave up 2 bases, with 16 bases separating them. This clonotype was observed at least ten times. Its cognate antigen is unknown. TCRdb itself ran the reads through MiXCR, one entry per CDR3 protein. Of 76,000 or so distinct CDR3 sequences listed, 3.7% are singletons. Source material: PBMCs. This receptor was taken from a human donor in good health (CMV status not recorded). Some clones in this sample may be carry-over from other donors' samples. The rearrangement uses TRBV7-2 and TRBJ2-1; possibly TRBD2 for D (7 bases). The CDR3: CASSTRGAGTYNEQFF. In DNA, the CDR3 is TGTGCCAGCAGCACCAGGGGAGCGGGAACCTACAATGAGCAGTTCTTC.